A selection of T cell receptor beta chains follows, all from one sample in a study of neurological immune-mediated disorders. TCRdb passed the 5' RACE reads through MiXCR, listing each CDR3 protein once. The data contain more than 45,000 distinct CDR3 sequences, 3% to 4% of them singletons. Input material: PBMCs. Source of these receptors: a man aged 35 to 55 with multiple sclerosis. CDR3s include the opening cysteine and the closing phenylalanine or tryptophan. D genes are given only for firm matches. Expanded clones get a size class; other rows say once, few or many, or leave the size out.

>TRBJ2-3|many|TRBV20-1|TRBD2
TGCAGTGCTCGAGGCGGGGGTCTAGATACGCAGTATTTT
CSARGGGLDTQYF
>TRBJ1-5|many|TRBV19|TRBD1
TGTGCCAGTAGTAGGACGGACAGGGTTGGAAATCAGCCCCAGCATTTT
CASSRTDRVGNQPQHF
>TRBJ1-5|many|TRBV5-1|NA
TGCGCCAGCAGCTTGGACGGGGGGCCCAATCAGCCCCAGAATTTT
CASSLDGGPNQPQNF
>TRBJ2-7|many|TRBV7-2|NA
TGTGCCAGCAGCGAAATAGTAGGGAGGTCGTACGAGCAGTACTTC
CASSEIVGRSYEQYF
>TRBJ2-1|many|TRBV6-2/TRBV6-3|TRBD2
TGTGCCAGCAGTAGGGAGCGGGGGGGCCATGTAAATGAGCAGTTCTTC
CASSRERGGHVNEQFF
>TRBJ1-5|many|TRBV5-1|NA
TGCGCCAGCAGCTTGGACGGCCCCAATCAGCCCCAGCATTTT
CASSLDGPNQPQHF
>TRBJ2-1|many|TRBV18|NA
TGTGCCAGCTCACCACAGGACAGGGAGGGAGAGCAGTTCTTC
CASSPQDREGEQFF
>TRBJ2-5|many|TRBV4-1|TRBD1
TGCGCCAGCAGCCAAGAGGGACAGGGCGAGACCCAGTACTTC
CASSQEGQGETQYF
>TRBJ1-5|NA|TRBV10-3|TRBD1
TGTGCCATCAGTCAGGGGGAGAGCAATCAGCCCCAGAATTTT
CAISQGESNQPQNF
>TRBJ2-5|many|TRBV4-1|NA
TGCGCCAGCAGCCAGGGAGCGGAGACCCAGTACTTC
CASSQGAETQYF
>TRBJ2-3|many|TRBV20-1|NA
TGCAGTGCTAGAGATGGAGGGAGGAGCACAGATACGCAGTATTTT
CSARDGGRSTDTQYF
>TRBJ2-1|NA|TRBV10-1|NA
TGCGCCAGCACCCCAATCCGGTTTGGGGGCGTCAATGAGCAGTTCTTC
CASTPIRFGGVNEQFF
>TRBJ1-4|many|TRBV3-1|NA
TGTGCCAGCAGCCGGGCGGGAGCCGCTGAAAAACTGTTTTTT
CASSRAGAAEKLFF
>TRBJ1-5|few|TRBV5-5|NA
TGTGCCAGCAGCTCTATGGGGGGTAATCAGCCCCAGAATTTT
CASSSMGGNQPQNF
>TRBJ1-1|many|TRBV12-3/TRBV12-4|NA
TGTGCCAGCAGCTCCGACAGGAACACTGAAGCTTTCTTT
CASSSDRNTEAFF
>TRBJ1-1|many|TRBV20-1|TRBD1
TGCAGTGCTAGGGTCGGGACAGGGAAGACTGAAGCTTTCTTT
CSARVGTGKTEAFF
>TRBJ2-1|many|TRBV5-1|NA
TGCGCCAGCAGCTTAGAGGGTGGTCCCTACAATGAGCAGTTCTTC
CASSLEGGPYNEQFF
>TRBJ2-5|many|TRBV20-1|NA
TGCAGTGCTTACGGGGCCCAAGGTCAAGAGACCCAGTACTTC
CSAYGAQGQETQYF
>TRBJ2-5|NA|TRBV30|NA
TGTGCCTGGAGTTCCGGGACTCAACGCCAAGAGACCCAGTACTTC
CAWSSGTQRQETQYF
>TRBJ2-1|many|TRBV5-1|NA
TGCGCCAGCAGCCAAGGGGGGGGAAAATACAATGAGCAGTTCTTC
CASSQGGGKYNEQFF
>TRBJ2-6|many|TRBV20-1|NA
TGCAGTGCTAGTACGGACAGCTCTGGGGCCAACGTCCTGACTTTC
CSASTDSSGANVLTF
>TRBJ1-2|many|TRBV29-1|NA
TGCAGCGTTGAGGGGCAGTCCGGAAACTATGGCTACACCTTC
CSVEGQSGNYGYTF
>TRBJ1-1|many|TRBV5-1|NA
TGCGCCAGCAGCTGGGGGAGACTGAACACTGAAGCTTTCTTT
CASSWGRLNTEAFF
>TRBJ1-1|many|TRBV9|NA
TGTGCCAGCAGCGCGCATTACAACACTGAAGCTTTCTTT
CASSAHYNTEAFF
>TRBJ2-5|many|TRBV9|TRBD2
TGTGCCAGCGGCTTTCGCGGCACTAGCGGAGAGACCCAGTACTTC
CASGFRGTSGETQYF
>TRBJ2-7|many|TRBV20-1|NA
TGCAGTGCTAGAGGCGACAGGGTCTCCGGGGGCTACGAGCAGTACTTC
CSARGDRVSGGYEQYF
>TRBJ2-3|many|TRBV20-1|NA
TGCAGTGCTAGAGATGCCTCCCATACGCAGTATTTT
CSARDASHTQYF